A selection of T cell receptor beta chains follows, all from one sample in a study of Ad26.COV2.S vaccination and SARS-CoV-2 variants. The data were produced by immunoSEQ multiplex PCR, yet TCRdb's version contains in-frame clones alone and is incomplete. The table includes about 480,000 clones, around nine tenths detected once. Here the sequenced sample was peripheral blood, taken in a trial of Ad26.COV2.S vaccine versus placebo. These receptor sequences come from a person between 18 and 60 years old who received the Ad26.COV2.S COVID-19 vaccine or a placebo. CDR3s include the opening cysteine and the closing phenylalanine or tryptophan. D genes are given only for firm matches. The size field is filled for only some rows; it gives once, few, many or a size class.

J	size	V	D	CDR3	DNA
TRBJ2-2	NA	TRBV27	NA	CASSLFQGLELFF	TGTGCCAGCAGTTTATTCCAGGGGTTGGAGCTGTTTTTT
TRBJ2-5	NA	TRBV20-1	NA	CSAAQETQYF	TGCAGTGCTGCACAAGAGACCCAGTACTTC
TRBJ1-1	NA	TRBV5-1	TRBD1	CASSPGQGNTEAFF	TGCGCCAGCAGCCCGGGACAGGGTAACACTGAAGCTTTCTTT
TRBJ2-5	NA	TRBV30	NA	CAWSPSPPEEGGETQYF	TGTGCCTGGAGCCCCAGCCCGCCTGAGGAGGGGGGAGAGACCCAGTACTTC
TRBJ2-7	NA	TRBV28	NA	CASSADPYEQYF	TGTGCCAGCAGTGCCGACCCCTACGAGCAGTACTTC
TRBJ2-4	NA	TRBV2	NA	CASSDPNGLLIQYF	TGTGCCAGCAGTGACCCCAATGGTTTGCTCATTCAGTACTTC
TRBJ1-6	NA	TRBV9	TRBD1	CASSRGQGTVNSPLHF	TGTGCCAGCAGCCGCGGACAGGGGACTGTTAATTCACCCCTCCACTTT
TRBJ2-3	NA	TRBV18	TRBD1	CASQGQGLGQYF	TGTGCCAGCCAAGGACAGGGTTTGGGGCAGTATTTT
TRBJ2-7	NA	TRBV28	NA	CASSSPGQSSYEQYF	TGTGCCAGCAGTTCCCCAGGACAATCGTCCTACGAGCAGTACTTC
TRBJ1-5	NA	TRBV19	NA	CASSMGRGYNQPQHF	TGTGCCAGTAGTATGGGTCGGGGATACAATCAGCCCCAGCATTTT
TRBJ2-7	NA	TRBV5-1	TRBD1	CASSLTTGETVSRYEQYF	TGCGCCAGCAGCTTGACGACAGGGGAGACGGTCTCTCGGTACGAGCAGTACTTC
TRBJ2-3	few	TRBV15	TRBD1	CATSRGPGQGLDTQYF	TGTGCCACCAGCAGGGGACCGGGACAGGGCCTAGATACGCAGTATTTT
TRBJ1-4	once	TRBV6-2/TRBV6-3	NA	CASSPRLVEKLFF	TGTGCCAGCAGTCCGCGACTAGTTGAAAAACTGTTTTTT
TRBJ2-3	NA	TRBV30	TRBD1	CAWRNRGRLTDTQYF	TGTGCCTGGAGGAATAGGGGGCGGCTCACAGATACGCAGTATTTT
TRBJ1-4	NA	TRBV7-9	NA	CASSTNKGATNEKLFF	TGTGCCAGCAGCACTAACAAGGGGGCAACTAATGAAAAACTGTTTTTT
TRBJ2-5	NA	TRBV3-1/TRBV3-2	NA	CASSRGPQETQYF	TGTGCCAGCAGCCGGGGACCCCAAGAGACCCAGTACTTC